These 29 T cell receptor beta chains originate from one sample sequenced in a study of regulatory T cells in long-lasting Graves disease. Arm-PCR of CDR3 regions and iRepertoire HTBI primers were used to build TCR beta libraries. From the multiplex PCR reads, TCRdb called clonotypes with MiXCR, one entry per CDR3 protein. The sample lists 700,000 or so distinct CDR3 sequences; about 32% were seen once. Time point given: persistent/refractory GD, antithyroid drugs over 5 years with positive TRAb. The TCR library used RNA extracted from PBMCs. Specimen: peripheral blood mononuclear cells (PBMCs), collected when the disease was refractory, from a patient treated with antithyroid drugs. These receptors all come from a female donor with Graves disease.

The chain employs TRBV15 and TRBJ2-1; D is ambiguous. The CDR3 is 14 residues long. V lost 6 bases to trimming and J lost 2 bases, with 11 bases between them. CDR1 LNHNV and CDR2 YYDKDF come from the germline V gene (reference sequence). The CDR3 here is CATRGDLAYNEQFF. CDR3 DNA: TGTGCCACCAGGGGTGACTTAGCCTACAATGAGCAGTTCTTC.

The chain combines TRBV7-3 with TRBJ1-6; D unclear. V lost 1 base to trimming and J lost 9 bases, with 7 bases between them. This CDR3 has 13 residues. The V gene's germline CDR1 is SGHTA and CDR2 FQGTGA. The CDR3 here is CASSLMGSSPLHF. The CDR3 DNA sequence: TGTGCCAGCAGCTTAATGGGGAGTTCACCCCTCCACTTT.

In this sample, this clonotype turned up a few times. The chain is built from TRBV12-3 or TRBV12-4 and TRBJ2-1; weak D call: TRBD2 (6 bases). V shed 6 bases and J shed 4 bases, with 13 bases lying between them. The CDR3 consists of 14 residues. In nucleotides, the CDR3 is TGTGCCAGCAGCCCACGCGGGGCTTACAATGAGCAGTTCTTC. Its protein is CASSPRGAYNEQFF.

This clonotype showed up just a few times. Since a much larger clone is just one base distant, this may be a read error. This rearrangement joins TRBV28 to TRBJ1-1; no clear D gene. With 6 bases removed from V and 4 bases from J, the gap between germline ends came to 9 bases. CDR3 length equals 12 residues. Germline assignment: CDR1 MDHEN and CDR2 SYDVKM. In DNA form, the CDR3 reads TGTGCCAGCAGGCCTATAACCACTGAAGCTTTCTTT. Translated: CASRPITTEAFF.

J is TRBJ1-6 and V is TRBV5-5, with a possible D match to TRBD1 (6 bases). CDR3 length: 16 amino acids. Trimming pared 1 base from V and 7 bases from J, leaving 15 bases between. Per the germline V gene, CDR1 is SGHKS and CDR2 is YYEKEE (reference sequence). The CDR3 DNA reads as TGTGCCAGCAGCTTGTGGTCAGGGGTACAGAATTCACCCCTCCACTTT. This sequence encodes CASSLWSGVQNSPLHF.

This chain joins TRBV6-1 and TRBJ1-5; D is uncertain. Germline CDR1 MNHNS, CDR2 SASEGT. CDR3 size: 14 residues. Trimming pared 5 bases from V and 1 base from J, leaving 9 bases between. The CDR3 loop is CASSKAGSNQPQHF. The CDR3 DNA follows: TGTGCCAGCAGTAAGGCCGGGAGCAATCAGCCCCAGCATTTT.

This clonotype was detected only a few times. The chain joins TRBV28 to TRBJ1-5; tentatively, D is TRBD1 (6 bases). The CDR3 runs to 15 residues. Looked up from germline, CDR1 is MDHEN and CDR2 is SYDVKM. V lost 6 bases to trimming and J lost 6 bases, with 18 bases between them. The CDR3: CASRTPDSRIQPQHF. CDR3 DNA sequence: TGTGCCAGCAGGACCCCGGACAGTCGGATTCAGCCCCAGCATTTT.

Regarding this clonotype: Mismatch with germline at one junction end may stem from a read error. In nucleotides, the CDR3 is TGTGCCAGCAGCGCACCTATATGGACGTCGTTAGATTTT. Residues: CASSAPIWTSLDF. The chain has TRBV13 and TRBJ1-3, with D unresolved. The length of the CDR3 is 13 residues. The germline gives CDR1 PRHDT, CDR2 FYEKMQ (reference sequence).

The chain carries TRBV20-1 and TRBJ2-5; possibly TRBD2 for D (6 bases). Germline assignment: CDR1 DFQATT and CDR2 SNEGSKA (reference sequence). The CDR3 extends over 15 amino acids. V gave up 3 bases and J gave up 2 bases, with 16 bases separating them. In DNA form, the CDR3 reads TGCAGTGCTAGGACGGGAGCAGTGGGGCAAGAGACCCAGTACTTC. Encoded protein: CSARTGAVGQETQYF.

This clonotype occurred once. The chain uses TRBV29-1 and TRBJ2-5, with a possible D match to TRBD2 (5 bases). This CDR3 has 14 residues. Germline V gene sequence: CDR1 SQVTM, CDR2 ANQGSEA. Trimming removed 6 bases from V and 3 bases from J, with 17 bases in between. The CDR3, as DNA: TGCAGCGTACAAGCGGTCTTACAAAAAGAGACCCAGTACTTC. Translated: CSVQAVLQKETQYF. Based on the CDR3 plus reference TRBV29-1 and TRBJ2-5, the full variable domain is SAVISQKPSRDICQRGTSLTIQCQVDSQVTMMFWYRQQPGQSLTLIATANQGSEATYESGFVIDKFPISRPNLTFSTLTVSNMSPEDSSIYLCSVQAVLQKETQYFGPGTRLLVL.

This sequence joins TRBV5-6 and TRBJ2-7, with 7 bases fitting TRBD2. Trimming cost V 0 bases and J 4 bases; bases outside gene matches: 7. CDR3 length: 15 residues. Germline CDR1 SGHDT, CDR2 YYEEEE. Written as DNA, the CDR3 is TGTGCCAGCAGCTTGGACGCGGGAGCGAGGTACGAGCAGTACTTC. Protein product: CASSLDAGARYEQYF.

The rearrangement links TRBV5-1 to TRBJ1-2; D uncertain. With 4 bases removed from V and 5 bases from J, the gap between germline ends came to 21 bases. CDR3 length equals 16 residues. Germline CDR1 reads SGHRS; CDR2 reads YFSETQ. The CDR3 coding sequence is TGCGCCAGCAGCGTGGAATCCCCAGGTTGGGGTTATGGCTACACCTTC. This codes for CASSVESPGWGYGYTF.

This clonotype was observed a few times. J is TRBJ1-4 and V is TRBV5-1; perhaps TRBD1 as D (5 bases). Trimming cost V 5 bases and J 7 bases, with 18 bases left between them. The CDR3 totals 15 residues. Germline V gives CDR1 SGHRS, CDR2 YFSETQ. CDR3 nucleotide sequence: TGCGCCAGCAGACAGGACTGGTCTGTTAGTGAAAAACTGTTTTTT. It yields the protein CASRQDWSVSEKLFF. The full variable domain, with the rest looked up from reference TRBV5-1 and TRBJ1-4, is KAGVTQTPRYLIKTRGQQVTLSCSPISGHRSVSWYQQTPGQGLQFLFEYFSETQRNKGNFPGRFSGRQFSNSRSEMNVSTLELGDSALYLCASRQDWSVSEKLFFGSGTQLSVL.

The V and J genes are TRBV11-3 and TRBJ2-2, with a weak D call TRBD1 (7 bases). V shed 5 bases and J shed 4 bases, with 17 bases lying between them. This CDR3 contains 16 residues. CDR1 and CDR2 (germline): SGHNT, YENEEA. The CDR3 DNA follows: TGTGCCAGCAGCAGGGTGCCAGGGGGGCGCACCGGGGAGCTGTTTTTT. The encoded protein is CASSRVPGGRTGELFF.

This clonotype was counted only a few times. The CDR3 region is CASSEGSTYEQYF. The CDR3 DNA reads TGTGCCAGCAGCGAGGGGTCTACCTACGAGCAGTACTTC. The chain links TRBV11-2 to TRBJ2-7; D is tentatively TRBD1 or TRBD2 (5 bases each). The germline V and J ends were trimmed by 5 bases and 2 bases, with 10 bases remaining between them. CDR3 length: 13 amino acids. Germline values: CDR1 SGHAT, CDR2 FQNNGV.

This chain uses TRBV29-1 with TRBJ2-7; D may be TRBD1 or TRBD2 (5 bases each). Trimming took off 5 bases at V and 2 bases at J, with 16 bases between the two ends. In germline, CDR1 is SQVTM, CDR2 ANQGSEA. The CDR3 has 14 residues. CDR3 protein: CSVINRDGPYEQYF. The DNA of the CDR3 is TGCAGCGTTATAAATCGGGACGGTCCCTACGAGCAGTACTTC.

This chain connects TRBV28 to TRBJ1-4; TRBD1 matches 8 bases. The CDR3 is 15 amino acids. The junction had 8 bases not matched to a gene; V was cut back by 5 bases and J by 6 bases. Germline values: CDR1 MDHEN, CDR2 SYDVKM. The DNA for the CDR3 is TGTGCCAGCAGTAGCGCCGGGACAGGTCATGAAAAACTGTTTTTT. Translation gives CASSSAGTGHEKLFF.

This chain uses TRBV20-1 with TRBJ1-1; 8 nucleotides align to TRBD1. There are 14 residues in the CDR3. Losses at the gene ends were 2 bases for V and 1 base for J; bases not matched to a gene: 3. The V gene's germline CDR1 is DFQATT and CDR2 SNEGSKA (reference sequence). DNA for the CDR3: TGCAGTGCTAGAAGCGGGACAGGGAACACTGAAGCTTTCTTT. Residues: CSARSGTGNTEAFF.

The chain combines TRBV7-9 with TRBJ1-1; D unresolved. This CDR3 spans 17 amino acids. Germline assignment: CDR1 SEHNR and CDR2 FQNEAQ (reference sequence). Trimming pared 5 bases from V and 3 bases from J, leaving 22 bases between. CDR3 DNA sequence: TGTGCCAGCAGCCTCCCGAGCCTGGGCACAGTAGACACTGAAGCTTTCTTT. Translating gives CASSLPSLGTVDTEAFF.

This clonotype was recorded a few times. The V and J genes are TRBV15 and TRBJ1-6; D might be TRBD1 (5 bases). V gave up 0 bases and J gave up 7 bases, with 13 bases separating them. The V gene's germline CDR1 is LNHNV and CDR2 YYDKDF (reference sequence). The CDR3 has 16 amino acids. The CDR3 spells CATSREAGRENSPLHF. CDR3 in DNA: TGTGCCACCAGCAGAGAGGCAGGGAGGGAGAATTCACCCCTCCACTTT.

The chain carries TRBV29-1 and TRBJ2-7; D possibly matches TRBD1 or TRBD2 (5 bases each). This CDR3 is 12 amino acids long. Trimming removed 6 bases from V and 9 bases from J, with 18 bases in between. Germline CDR1 and CDR2: SQVTM and ANQGSEA. The CDR3 loop is CSVGHHKGPQYF. DNA for the CDR3: TGCAGCGTCGGACACCACAAGGGACCGCAGTACTTC.

The chain uses TRBV27 and TRBJ1-1; unclear D gene. CDR1 MNHEY and CDR2 SMNVEV come from the germline V gene (reference sequence). The CDR3 runs 13 residues. V shed 6 bases and J shed 3 bases, with 11 bases lying between them. CDR3: CASRLSLYTEAFF. The CDR3 nucleotides are TGTGCCAGCAGGCTAAGCCTATACACTGAAGCTTTCTTT.

The DNA for the CDR3 is TGTGCCAGCAGTTACGGGGGGCGAACTCGTAACTATGGCTACACCTTC. Translating gives CASSYGGRTRNYGYTF. The chain carries TRBV6-2 or TRBV6-3 and TRBJ1-2, with a weak D call TRBD1 (6 bases). CDR3 length equals 16 residues. The germline gives CDR1 MNHEY, CDR2 SVGEGT. The V and J ends lost 2 bases and 1 base respectively, with 14 bases between them.

This clonotype appeared a few times. V gene TRBV6-2 or TRBV6-3 combines with J gene TRBJ1-2; no reliable D call. With 2 bases removed from V and 8 bases from J, the gap between germline ends came to 9 bases. The CDR3 has 12 residues. From germline, CDR1 is MNHEY and CDR2 SVGEGT. The CDR3 bases are TGTGCCAGCAGTTACGTGGACCTGGGCTACACCTTC. Translating gives CASSYVDLGYTF.

The CDR3 DNA reads TGTGCCAGCAGTTACTCGGCGGGGAATGGCTACACCTTC. It specifies CASSYSAGNGYTF. The rearrangement uses TRBV12-3 or TRBV12-4 and TRBJ1-2; D gene unclear. The length of the CDR3 is 13 residues. The V and J ends lost 4 bases and 6 bases respectively, with 12 bases between them.

This clonotype was observed many times. The gene calls are TRBV2 and TRBJ2-7; the D gene could be TRBD1 or TRBD2 (5 bases each). Trimming pared 0 bases from V and 2 bases from J, leaving 5 bases between. Germline CDR1 is SNHLY and CDR2 is FYNNEI. CDR3 length: 13 amino acids. The CDR3 DNA follows: TGTGCCAGCAGTGAAGCGGGGGCCTACGAGCAGTACTTC. Its protein product is CASSEAGAYEQYF.

Only a few counts were recorded for this clonotype. V usage is TRBV19 and J usage is TRBJ1-5; D is perhaps TRBD1 (5 bases). There are 12 residues in the CDR3. V was trimmed by 7 bases and J by 7 bases, leaving 11 bases between them. Germline CDR1 is LNHDA and CDR2 is SQIVND (reference sequence). The CDR3, as DNA: TGTGCCAGTACAGGGTGGCGGCAGCCCCAGCATTTT. This translates into CASTGWRQPQHF.

This clonotype was recorded a few times. This chain uses TRBV30 with TRBJ1-1; tentatively, D is TRBD1 (6 bases). Germline loops: CDR1 GTSNPN, CDR2 SVGIG (reference sequence). The CDR3 extends over 15 amino acids. V lost 4 bases to trimming and J lost 2 bases, with 17 bases between them. DNA of the CDR3: TGTGCCTGGACCCCAAGGGGCAGGGGAAACACTGAAGCTTTCTTT. It codes for CAWTPRGRGNTEAFF.

This clonotype was recorded once. A much bigger clone sits one base away, suggesting this may be a read error. The chain employs TRBV12-3 or TRBV12-4 and TRBJ1-5; TRBD1 might be the D (5 bases). This CDR3 has 15 residues. Trimming removed 3 bases at V and 3 bases at J, with 12 bases between. This CDR3 is CASSLGGDHNQPQHF. In DNA form, the CDR3 reads TGTGCCAGCAGTTTGGGGGGTGACCACAATCAGCCCCAGCATTTT.